The 16 T cell receptor beta chains reported below all come from one sample, sequenced in a study of T cells in Graves' hyperthyroidism and ophthalmopathy. Amplification targeted TCR beta CDR3 regions from RNA transcripts. First-round RT-PCR of the TCR CDR3 relied on the HTBI primer set. TCRdb independently ran MiXCR on the multiplex PCR reads; one entry per CDR3 protein. The sample lists around 450,000 distinct CDR3 sequences, around 16% occurring once. Material: blood. All receptors come from a woman aged 18-29 years with Graves' hyperthyroidism.

Many counts were recorded for this clonotype. This rearrangement joins TRBV5-1 to TRBJ2-1; 11 nucleotides agree with TRBD2. The length of the CDR3 is 19 residues. V shed 5 bases, J shed 10 bases, and the junction held 23 bases outside the gene matches. Germline lookup yields CDR1 SGHRS and CDR2 YFSETQ. CDR3 in amino acids: CASSPGRPDRLAGLREQFF. In DNA, the CDR3 is TGCGCCAGCAGTCCTGGGCGCCCAGACCGACTAGCGGGACTACGGGAGCAGTTCTTC.

This clonotype showed up many times. This chain connects TRBV7-2 to TRBJ2-1; TRBD2 agrees at 8 bases. Germline V CDR1 and CDR2: SGHTA, FQGNSA. J was trimmed by 3 bases and V by 4 bases; bases with no gene match: 5. The CDR3 length is 15 residues. DNA for the CDR3: TGTGCCAGCAGCTACCATAGCGGGGTCTACAATGAGCAGTTCTTC. This codes for CASSYHSGVYNEQFF. Full variable domain (rest looked up from reference TRBV7-2 and TRBJ2-1): GAGVSQSPSNKVTEKGKDVELRCDPISGHTALYWYRQSLGQGLEFLIYFQGNSAPDKSGLPSDRFSAERTGGSVSTLTIQRTQQEDSAVYLCASSYHSGVYNEQFFGPGTRLTVL.

This clonotype appeared many times. The chain has TRBV5-5 and TRBJ2-3; D ambiguous. CDR1 is SGHKS, CDR2 YYEKEE, per germline (reference sequence). Trimming removed 3 bases from V and 2 bases from J, with 10 bases in between. The CDR3 totals 14 residues. CDR3: CASSWFRFTDTQYF. DNA of the CDR3: TGTGCCAGCAGCTGGTTCAGGTTCACAGATACGCAGTATTTT.

Many counts were recorded for this clonotype. A read error may account for a junction end that differs from germline. Written as DNA, the CDR3 is TGTCCCAGCAAACGTACCGGGATCCAAGAGACCCAGTACTTC. It yields the protein CPSKRTGIQETQYF. The chain has TRBV6-1 and TRBJ2-5; D perhaps matches TRBD2 (5 bases). The germline V gene has CDR1 MNHNS and CDR2 SASEGT. The CDR3 spans 14 residues.

The sample holds a few counts of this clonotype. The chain recombines TRBV19 with TRBJ1-2; D unclear. V was shortened by 4 bases and J by 4 bases, with 10 bases between the two germline ends. The germline gives CDR1 LNHDA, CDR2 SQIVND (reference sequence). CDR3 length: 13 amino acids. The CDR3 nucleotides are TGTGCCAGTAGTAACCGGGAAGTCTATGGCTACACCTTC. The encoded protein is CASSNREVYGYTF. Complete variable domain (other parts from reference TRBV19 and TRBJ1-2): DGGITQSPKYLFRKEGQNVTLSCEQNLNHDAMYWYRQDPGQGLRLIYYSQIVNDFQKGDIAEGYSVSREKKESFPLTVTSAQKNPTAFYLCASSNREVYGYTFGSGTRLTVV.

In regard to this clonotype: A much larger clone sits a single nucleotide away, making a read error possible. The chain carries TRBV10-3 and TRBJ2-5; 10 positions agree with TRBD1. The CDR3 runs to 14 residues. Germline assignment: CDR1 ENHRY and CDR2 SYGVKD. The chain's CDR3 is CVISGGTGEETQYF. Written as DNA, the CDR3 is TGTGTCATCAGTGGCGGGACAGGGGAGGAGACCCAGTACTTC.

The sample holds many counts of this clonotype. This rearrangement joins TRBV6-2 or TRBV6-3 to TRBJ2-1, with 13 bases aligning to TRBD2. The CDR3 loop spans 15 amino acids. In germline, CDR1 is MNHEY, CDR2 SVGEGT. The junction had 5 bases not matched to a gene; V was cut back by 6 bases and J by 6 bases. The CDR3 loop is CASSRTSGRANEQFF. Written as DNA, the CDR3 is TGTGCCAGCAGCCGTACTAGCGGGAGGGCCAATGAGCAGTTCTTC.

This clonotype was seen only once. Given a much more abundant clone one base away, this may be a read error. This chain links TRBV2 with TRBJ2-2, with D possibly being TRBD1 or TRBD2 (6 bases each). Between the trimmed V and J ends, which lost 6 bases and 4 bases, there was a span of 21 bases. The germline gives CDR1 SNHLY, CDR2 FYNNEI. The CDR3 contains 17 residues. The CDR3 region is CASRTQTTGAATGELFF. The CDR3 nucleotides read TGTGCCAGCAGGACTCAAACCACGGGGGCTGCCACCGGGGAGCTGTTTTTT.

This clonotype was seen ten or more times. The chain couples TRBV12-3 or TRBV12-4 to TRBJ1-1, with D uncertain. The CDR3 contains 14 residues. V lost 6 bases and J 4 bases, leaving 15 bases between the germline ends. Written as DNA, the CDR3 is TGTGCCAGCAGCCTCACCGGTTTGGGCACTGAAGCTTTCTTT. Amino acid sequence: CASSLTGLGTEAFF.

The CDR3 here is CASSIRPAGNEQFF. The CDR3, as DNA: TGTGCCAGTAGTATACGACCCGCCGGGAATGAGCAGTTCTTC. This chain uses TRBV19 with TRBJ2-1; D ambiguous. The V gene's germline CDR1 is LNHDA and CDR2 SQIVND (reference sequence). Trimming removed 2 bases from V and 7 bases from J, with 12 bases in between. This CDR3 region has 14 residues. The entire variable domain, with the rest obtained from reference TRBV19 and TRBJ2-1, is as follows: DGGITQSPKYLFRKEGQNVTLSCEQNLNHDAMYWYRQDPGQGLRLIYYSQIVNDFQKGDIAEGYSVSREKKESFPLTVTSAQKNPTAFYLCASSIRPAGNEQFFGPGTRLTVL.

This clonotype came up a few times. The rearrangement uses TRBV7-3 and TRBJ2-2; weak D call: TRBD1 (6 bases). Trimming took 8 bases from V and 3 from J, leaving 10 bases between them. Germline CDR1 reads SGHTA; CDR2 reads FQGTGA. This CDR3 comprises 13 residues. CDR3 sequence reads: CASRAGDTGELFF. In DNA form, the CDR3 reads TGTGCCAGCCGGGCAGGGGACACCGGGGAGCTGTTTTTT.

The V call is TRBV2, the J call TRBJ1-4; 7 bases align to TRBD1. This CDR3 contains 13 residues. V was clipped by 8 bases and J by 7 bases; unmatched bases: 7. Germline assignment: CDR1 SNHLY and CDR2 FYNNEI. CDR3 loop: CASSRGGLEKLFF. CDR3 nucleotides: TGTGCCAGCTCGAGAGGGGGCCTTGAAAAACTGTTTTTT.

The chain employs TRBV5-8 and TRBJ2-3; 9 bases agree with TRBD2. V lost 0 bases, J lost 14 bases, and 7 bases stayed unmatched. The germline V gene has CDR1 SGHTS and CDR2 YDEGEE. This CDR3 has 13 residues. CDR3 coding DNA: TGTGCCAGCAGCTTGGCCGGCGGGGGGGCCCCGTATTTT. This codes for CASSLAGGGAPYF.

Ten or more counts support this clonotype. The V and J genes are TRBV20-1 and TRBJ2-1; possibly TRBD2 for D (6 bases). Germline values: CDR1 DFQATT, CDR2 SNEGSKA (reference sequence). This CDR3 region has 16 residues. V shed 6 bases and J shed 3 bases, with 21 bases lying between them. In DNA, the CDR3 is TGCAGTGCCACGCCGGGATCGGGGGAGAACTACAATGAGCAGTTCTTC. Translating it yields CSATPGSGENYNEQFF.

The chain recombines TRBV18 with TRBJ2-4; D is perhaps TRBD1 (7 bases). Germline V gene lookup returns CDR1 KGHSH and CDR2 LQKENI. Trimming took 4 bases from V and 2 from J, leaving 15 bases between them. The CDR3 has 16 amino acids. This chain's CDR3 is CASSRQEGAPKNIQYF. The CDR3 nucleotides are TGTGCCAGCTCACGACAGGAGGGGGCCCCCAAAAACATTCAGTACTTC.

There are many counts of this clonotype. The rearrangement links TRBV10-3 to TRBJ2-7; 9 bases match TRBD2. Germline CDR1 reads ENHRY; CDR2 reads SYGVKD. After removal of 6 bases from V and 4 bases from J, the junction contained 13 bases not matched to a gene. The CDR3 covers 16 residues. The CDR3 bases are TGTGCCATCAGGAGTTATAGCGGGAGCGCTGTATACGAGCAGTACTTC. Translation gives CAIRSYSGSAVYEQYF.